The following is a TCR beta chain sequence with its context. Its antigen is still unknown. Nothing much larger sits one base from this clone, and base qualities are not available. This sample was taken from a study of shared clonotypes between healthy human individuals (dated by TCRdb to between 2020 and 2021). Regarding the study in general: The cohort comprised a couple of women and three men aged 18 to 49 years. For each donor, CD4 naive and CD4 memory were each run on three plates, CD8 naive on two plates, and CD8 memory on one plate. Blood TCR repertoires of roughly five healthy adults were deeply sequenced to estimate repertoire size and the extent of clonotype sharing between individuals. To increase sequencing depth and limit assay-specific biases, TCR repertoire library preparation and sequencing were carried out by different laboratories using diverse techniques. Between about 0.94 and 8.9 billion PBMCs per donor were obtained by leukapheresis. Broader findings and caveats from the paper: Even with the large sequencing depth, rarefaction of the sorted-subset datasets indicated that sequencing was incomplete. Larger estimated clonotype richness was generally found for naive subsets than for memory subsets. Sharing across several donors was observed for 4.5% to 6.5% of naive CD4, 3% to 4% of naive CD8, 2% to 2.5% of memory CD4, and about 0.4% of memory CD8 clonotypes. Sampling was restricted to blood, and TCR repertoires in tissue are likely to differ from TCR repertoires in blood. Higher generation probabilities were observed for clonotypes shared by all four sorted-subset donors than for non-shared clonotypes. The small number of donors limited the genetic and exposure-history diversity represented. Pairwise subsampling led to the expectation that sequencing depth would affect the degree of clonotype sharing among donors.

From the cysteine through the phenylalanine, the CDR3 covers 19 amino acids. Of all the DNA, just the CDR3 is kept, 57 bases in frame from base 1. Taken from the germline V gene (reference sequence), the CDR1 and CDR2 loops are MNHEY and SMNVEV. Compared with germline, V lacks 4 bases and J lacks 0 bases; bases without a gene match: 14. Using the deep immunoSEQ assay, TCR CDR3 regions were amplified from genomic DNA by multiplex PCR. Genomic DNA extracted from each cell subset was distributed evenly over all wells of several immunoSEQ 96-well plates, and each plate served as one replicate. For sorted subsets, each replicate PCR was loaded with about 0.2 ug genomic DNA, equivalent to about 33,000 T cell genomes. Purified libraries were quantified with a Qubit 3.0 fluorometer, sized on a Bioanalyzer 2100, and re-quantified with the KAPA Library Quantification kit. Every immunoSEQ 96-well plate was sequenced on a dedicated single-read 150-cycle Illumina NextSeq 550 flow cell. Turning to the authors' computational methods: Because the immunoSEQ output included only junctional sequences and no quality scores, the filtering could not be the same as the filtering used for full-length reads. Sequences were annotated with PyIR, a Python wrapper for IgBLAST v1.9, using IMGT germline references to assign V/J genes and CDR3. Reads with weak V/J assignments (E-value above 1e-6), missing CDR3, stop codons, out-of-frame junctions, or ambiguous translated residues were removed. A V3J clonotype was defined by an identical inferred V gene, J gene, and CDR3 amino acid sequence. To compute the percentage overlap between repertoires, the number of shared unique clonotypes was divided by the size of the smaller repertoire. RTK rarefaction, the Chao1 estimator, and Recon v2.1 estimates of unobserved clonotypes were used to assess repertoire richness. For all TCRbeta clonotypes obtained by the gDNA method from four donors, generation probabilities were computed with OLGA. TCRdb retrieved this table from immuneACCESS and kept in-frame rearrangements only. Not all clones are present; in checked studies, unresolved V genes account for under half, and no reason is known for the remainder. Clone size and the V and J calls come from that table; the DNA yielded D and trimming. In all, the sample holds approximately 2.5 million clones, and 80% to 95% of those were seen once. Jointly, the top ten make up 0.36% of the sample.

The donors were healthy, HIV-negative adults who had no recently reported acute infections or vaccinations. Only Caucasian adults living in Nashville, Tennessee, USA were represented among the donors. CD4+ T cells were enriched through magnetic negative selection, after which naive cells were positively selected on CD45RA and the remaining negative fraction served as the memory subset. After blood collection by leukapheresis, PBMCs were isolated using Ficoll-Histopaque density gradient centrifugation and then cryopreserved in the vapor phase of liquid nitrogen. Analytical flow cytometry was used to check the purity and quantity of each magnetically sorted T cell population. Each sorted fraction had its genomic DNA isolated and then quantified by UV absorbance on a Nanodrop 2000c.

The rearrangement combines TRBV27 with TRBJ2-2; 7 junctional bases match TRBD1. This sequence originates from a man younger than 35 in good health. Some clones in this sample may be carry-over from other donors' samples. The sequencing sample was made of naive CD4+ T cells from PBMCs. The sample's cell subset or site label, decoded: CD45RA+ positively selected. The sequenced DNA: TGTGCCAGCAGTTCATGGGTGACGAAGGGGACAGCGAACACCGGGGAGCTGTTTTTT. Its translation reads: CASSSWVTKGTANTGELFF.